The sequence of this TCR beta chain was determined in a study of CD8 T cells in ankylosing spondylitis. Trimming shortened V by 4 bases and J by 9 bases, and 11 bases separated the two germline ends. There are 12 residues in the CDR3. CDR1 and CDR2 (germline): SGDLS, YYNGEE. The table lists this clonotype with many counts. TCRdb re-analysed the 5' RACE reads in MiXCR, keeping a single row per CDR3 protein. The table lists hundreds of thousands of distinct CDR3 sequences, 15% to 20% of them singletons, with roughly 8% in the top ten. The sequence was collected from a male donor with ankylosing spondylitis or in good health (not recorded which). The chain uses TRBV9 and TRBJ2-1, with D possibly TRBD2 on 5 matching bases. Sequenced material: blood, either unsorted or a sorted T cell fraction (not recorded which). The DNA for the CDR3 is TGTGCCAGCAGCCCCGCTCGGGGTGAGCAGTTCTTC. Its protein product is CASSPARGEQFF.